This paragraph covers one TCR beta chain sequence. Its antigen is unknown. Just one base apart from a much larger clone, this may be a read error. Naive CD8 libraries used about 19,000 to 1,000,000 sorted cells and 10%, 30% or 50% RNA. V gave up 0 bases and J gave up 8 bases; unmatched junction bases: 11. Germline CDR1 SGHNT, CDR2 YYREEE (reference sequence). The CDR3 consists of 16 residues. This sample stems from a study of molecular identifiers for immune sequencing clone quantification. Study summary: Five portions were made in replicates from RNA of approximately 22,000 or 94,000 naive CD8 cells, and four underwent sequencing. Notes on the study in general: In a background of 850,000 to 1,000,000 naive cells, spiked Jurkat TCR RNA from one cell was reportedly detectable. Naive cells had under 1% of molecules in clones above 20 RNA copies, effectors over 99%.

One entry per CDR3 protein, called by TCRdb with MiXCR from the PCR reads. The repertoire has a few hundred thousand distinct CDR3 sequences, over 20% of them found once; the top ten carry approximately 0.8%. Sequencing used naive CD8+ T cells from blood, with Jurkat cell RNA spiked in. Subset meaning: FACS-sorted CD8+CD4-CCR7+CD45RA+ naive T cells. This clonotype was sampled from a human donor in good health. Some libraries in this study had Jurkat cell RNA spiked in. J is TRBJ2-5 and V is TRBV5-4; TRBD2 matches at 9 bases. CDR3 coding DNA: TGTGCCAGCAGCTTGGCCCCCGGACTAGCGTCGGAAACCCAGTACTTC. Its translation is CASSLAPGLASETQYF.